This is a list of T cell receptor beta chains from one sample in a study of early stage breast cancer tumors. Assay used: immunoSEQ multiplex PCR; TCRdb lists only in-frame clones, some missing. Among 60,000 to 75,000 clones listed, around 80% were seen once. Source material: blood. These TCRs come from a person in their 40s with breast cancer. Each CDR3 is given with its conserved first and last residue. The order of the fields is J gene, D gene, V gene, clone size, CDR3 protein, CDR3 DNA. D genes are given only for firm matches. The listing skips clone size in some rows; elsewhere it reads once, few, many or a size class.

j_gene: TRBJ2-1; d_gene: TRBD1; v_gene: TRBV11-2; abundance: NA; CDR3aa: CASSPRDRTFYNEQFF; CDR3nt: TGTGCCAGCAGCCCCCGGGACAGGACTTTCTACAATGAGCAGTTCTTC
j_gene: TRBJ1-2; d_gene: NA; v_gene: TRBV7-2; abundance: NA; CDR3aa: CASSAPLGVRGYTF; CDR3nt: TGTGCCAGCAGCGCCCCTCTTGGGGTCCGGGGCTACACCTTC
j_gene: TRBJ2-3; d_gene: NA; v_gene: TRBV5-6; abundance: once; CDR3aa: CASSSRPGQNTDTQYF; CDR3nt: TGTGCCAGCAGCTCGAGGCCGGGACAAAACACAGATACGCAGTATTTT
j_gene: TRBJ2-7; d_gene: TRBD1; v_gene: TRBV30; abundance: NA; CDR3aa: CATTGTGLRAAEQYF; CDR3nt: TGTGCGACAACCGGGACAGGATTAAGGGCCGCCGAGCAGTACTTC
j_gene: TRBJ1-5; d_gene: NA; v_gene: TRBV18; abundance: once; CDR3aa: CASSPSGTEDQPQHF; CDR3nt: TGTGCCAGCTCACCAAGCGGAACAGAAGACCAGCCCCAGCATTTT
j_gene: TRBJ2-7; d_gene: TRBD1; v_gene: TRBV19; abundance: few; CDR3aa: CASRGQGLQQYF; CDR3nt: TGTGCCAGTAGGGGACAGGGTCTCCAGCAGTACTTC
j_gene: TRBJ2-1; d_gene: TRBD1; v_gene: TRBV27; abundance: NA; CDR3aa: CASSTRQGPNNEQFF; CDR3nt: TGTGCCAGCAGTACTCGACAGGGACCTAACAATGAGCAGTTCTTC
j_gene: TRBJ1-1; d_gene: NA; v_gene: TRBV11-2; abundance: NA; CDR3aa: CASSGQRNTEAFF; CDR3nt: TGTGCCAGCAGCGGACAGAGGAACACTGAAGCTTTCTTT
j_gene: TRBJ2-5; d_gene: TRBD1; v_gene: TRBV28; abundance: NA; CDR3aa: CASSPTGALGETQYF; CDR3nt: TGTGCCAGCAGTCCGACAGGGGCACTTGGAGAGACCCAGTACTTC
j_gene: TRBJ2-2; d_gene: NA; v_gene: TRBV4-2; abundance: NA; CDR3aa: CASSPGLRAGELFF; CDR3nt: TGTGCCAGCAGCCCGGGCCTACGGGCCGGGGAGCTGTTTTTT